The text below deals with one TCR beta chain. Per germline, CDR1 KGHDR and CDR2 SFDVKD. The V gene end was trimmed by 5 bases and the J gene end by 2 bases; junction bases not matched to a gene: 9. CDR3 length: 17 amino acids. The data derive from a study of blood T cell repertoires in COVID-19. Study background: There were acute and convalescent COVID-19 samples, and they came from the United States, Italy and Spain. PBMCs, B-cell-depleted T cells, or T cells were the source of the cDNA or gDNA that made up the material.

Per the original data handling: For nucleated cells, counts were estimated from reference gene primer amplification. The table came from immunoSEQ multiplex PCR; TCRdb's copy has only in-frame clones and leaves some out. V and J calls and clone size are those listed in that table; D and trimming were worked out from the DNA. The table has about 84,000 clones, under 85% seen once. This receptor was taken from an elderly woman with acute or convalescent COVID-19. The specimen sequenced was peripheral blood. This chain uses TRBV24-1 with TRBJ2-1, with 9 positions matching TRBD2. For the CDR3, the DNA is TGTGCCACCAGTGGGGGTCGAGCGGGAGGACCCTACAATGAGCAGTTCTTC. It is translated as CATSGGRAGGPYNEQFF.